The 21 T cell receptor beta chains listed next were all sequenced from one sample in a study of blood T cell repertoires in COVID-19. Using immunoSEQ multiplex PCR, the repertoire was profiled, and TCRdb retains in-frame clones only, with some absent. This table holds roughly 250,000 clones, more than 75% found once. Sequenced sample: peripheral blood. All receptors come from a woman in her fifties or sixties with active or convalescent COVID-19.

The chain employs TRBV6-4 and TRBJ1-5; 9 bases match TRBD1. The CDR3 covers 20 residues. CDR1 is MRHNA and CDR2 is SNTAGT in the germline V gene. Trimming took 0 bases from V and 2 from J; bases not matched to a gene: 14. CDR3 residues: CASSDSGTPGQGTGNQPQHF. CDR3 coding DNA: TGTGCCAGCAGTGACTCTGGGACCCCGGGACAGGGAACGGGCAATCAGCCCCAGCATTTT.

The chain carries TRBV7-9 and TRBJ2-6; D may be TRBD1 (6 bases). CDR1 is SEHNR, CDR2 FQNEAQ, per germline (reference sequence). This CDR3 region has 16 residues. Trimming took off 5 bases at V and 4 bases at J, with 15 bases between the two ends. Here the CDR3 DNA reads TGTGCCAGCAGCCCGACAGGTTTGTACGGGGCCAACGTCCTGACTTTC. Translated, it gives CASSPTGLYGANVLTF. The whole variable domain, remainder taken from reference TRBV7-9 and TRBJ2-6, is DTGVSQNPRHKITKRGQNVTFRCDPISEHNRLYWYRQTLGQGPEFLTYFQNEAQLEKSRLLSDRFSAERPKGSFSTLEIQRTEQGDSAMYLCASSPTGLYGANVLTFGAGSRLTVL.

The J gene is TRBJ1-1, the V gene TRBV7-2; 10 nucleotides agree with TRBD1. Germline CDR1 and CDR2: SGHTA and FQGNSA. The CDR3 length is 15 residues. Trimming cost V 5 bases and J 4 bases; bases outside gene matches: 7. CDR3 DNA: TGTGCCAGCAGCCCAACCGACAGGGGGCCCACTGAAGCTTTCTTT. It encodes CASSPTDRGPTEAFF.

This sequence joins TRBV3-1 (or the pseudogene TRBV3-2) and TRBJ2-5; possible D gene TRBD2, 5 bases. V gave up 5 bases and J gave up 5 bases, with 21 bases separating them. The germline V gene encodes CDR1 LGHDT and CDR2 YNNKEL (reference sequence). The CDR3 runs to 16 residues. The CDR3 DNA reads TGTGCCAGCAGCTACAATCGGGGTGTGTCAGCGGAGACCCAGTACTTC. Its translation is CASSYNRGVSAETQYF.

This clone was seen only a few times. The chain employs TRBV6-2 or TRBV6-3 and TRBJ1-5; the D gene is possibly TRBD1 (6 bases). Germline V lookup: CDR1 MNHEY, CDR2 SVGEGT. The CDR3 length is 18 residues. V was shortened by 0 bases and J by 4 bases, with 19 bases between the two germline ends. CDR3 nucleotides: TGTGCCAGCAGTTACTCGATGAGTAATTGGCAGGGGAATCAGCCCCAGCATTTT. Its protein product is CASSYSMSNWQGNQPQHF.

This clone was found once. V gene TRBV29-1 combines with J gene TRBJ2-5; 14 nucleotides match TRBD2. This CDR3 is 16 amino acids long. Germline CDR1 SQVTM, CDR2 ANQGSEA. With V trimmed by 4 bases and J by 4 bases, 8 bases remained unmatched. The CDR3: CSVGWGTSGGRETQYF. CDR3 bases: TGCAGCGTTGGATGGGGGACTAGCGGGGGAAGAGAGACCCAGTACTTC.

This chain connects TRBV19 to TRBJ2-2, with TRBD1 matching over 10 bases. The CDR3 has 14 amino acids. Trimming at V came to 6 bases and at J to 7 bases, leaving 5 bases not matched to a gene. Germline CDR1 is LNHDA and CDR2 is SQIVND (reference sequence). The DNA of the CDR3 is TGTGCCAGTAGGGGACAGGGGAGGATCGGGGAGCTGTTTTTT. This translates into CASRGQGRIGELFF.

The chain employs TRBV19 and TRBJ2-1; D might be TRBD1 (7 bases). Germline assignment: CDR1 LNHDA and CDR2 SQIVND (reference sequence). The CDR3 is 22 amino acids. The V end lost 3 bases, the J end lost 4 bases, and 34 bases lay between the germline ends. This CDR3 is CASSIGETLGGNRQGRYNEQFF. In DNA form, the CDR3 reads TGTGCCAGTAGTATCGGTGAAACGTTGGGGGGAAACCGACAGGGTAGGTACAATGAGCAGTTCTTC.

This clone was recorded only once. The CDR3, as DNA: TGTGCCAGCAGCTTAGCATCCCTGGGGGCCTTCTTT. Amino acid sequence: CASSLASLGAFF. The J gene is TRBJ1-1, the V gene TRBV7-9; tentatively, D is TRBD1 (6 bases). CDR1 and CDR2 from the germline V gene are SEHNR and FQNEAQ (reference sequence). The CDR3 runs to 12 residues. V shed 0 bases and J shed 14 bases, with 13 bases lying between them.

This clone was observed once. V is TRBV11-2 and J is TRBJ1-2, with 7 nucleotides matching TRBD1. The junction had 2 bases not matched to a gene; V was cut back by 3 bases and J by 4 bases. Germline lookup yields CDR1 SGHAT and CDR2 FQNNGV. The CDR3 sequence is 13 residues long. The CDR3 nucleotides read TGTGCCAGCAGCTTGGCAGGGGGCTATGGCTACACCTTC. Its translation: CASSLAGGYGYTF.

This clone was seen a single time. V and J are TRBV5-1 and TRBJ2-2; D call uncertain. V was shortened by 6 bases and J by 3 bases, with 15 bases between the two germline ends. CDR1 is SGHRS and CDR2 is YFSETQ in the germline V gene. The CDR3 consists of 15 residues. The CDR3 sequence is CASTLKPRDTGELFF. The CDR3 region has the DNA TGCGCCAGCACACTTAAGCCCCGGGACACCGGGGAGCTGTTTTTT.

This clone occurred a few times. The V gene is TRBV9, the J gene TRBJ1-4; perhaps TRBD1 as D (5 bases). The ends were cut back, 0 bases at V and 8 bases at J, with 14 bases in the middle. Germline values: CDR1 SGDLS, CDR2 YYNGEE. The CDR3 has 15 residues. The CDR3 nucleotides read TGTGCCAGCAGCGTAGCCCCTAGGGGAGGAGAAAAACTGTTTTTT. Translated: CASSVAPRGGEKLFF.

The V gene is TRBV6-5, the J gene TRBJ1-2; no clear D gene. Germline-derived CDR1 and CDR2 are MNHEY and SVGAGI. V was cut by 6 bases and J by 4 bases, with 12 bases left in between. CDR3 length: 13 amino acids. This CDR3 is CASRQTLTYGYTF. The CDR3 nucleotides read TGTGCCAGCAGACAGACCCTGACCTATGGCTACACCTTC.

This clone came up a few times. V gene TRBV4-2 combines with J gene TRBJ2-1; 10 nucleotides match TRBD2. Germline loops: CDR1 LGHNA, CDR2 YNFKEQ. This CDR3 has 16 amino acids. Unmatched junction bases numbered 7, after V lost 5 bases and J lost 3 bases. CDR3 amino acids: CASSFSLAGDYNEQFF. The DNA for the CDR3 is TGTGCCAGCAGCTTCTCCCTAGCGGGGGACTACAATGAGCAGTTCTTC.

This chain links TRBV3-1 (or the pseudogene TRBV3-2) with TRBJ2-5; perhaps TRBD1 as D (5 bases). The germline CDR1 and CDR2 sequences are LGHDT and YNNKEL (reference sequence). The CDR3 length is 12 residues. V lost 6 bases to trimming and J lost 2 bases, with 7 bases between them. CDR3 sequence reads: CASRTDQETQYF. The CDR3 DNA follows: TGTGCCAGCAGGACAGATCAAGAGACCCAGTACTTC.

Here the CDR3 DNA reads TGTGCCAGCACCATTGTCCAGGAAGGCACAGATACGCAGTATTTT. Its translation: CASTIVQEGTDTQYF. The V call is TRBV6-5, the J call TRBJ2-3; D is undetermined. Trimming took 7 bases from V and 1 from J, leaving 15 bases between them. CDR1 and CDR2 (germline): MNHEY, SVGAGI. The CDR3 totals 15 residues.

This sequence joins TRBV4-1 and TRBJ2-3; the D gene is possibly TRBD1 (5 bases). V was cut by 4 bases and J by 2 bases, with 13 bases left in between. This CDR3 region has 15 residues. Germline values: CDR1 MGHRA, CDR2 YSYEKL. Here the CDR3 reads CASSLRQYPTDTQYF. Here the CDR3 DNA reads TGCGCCAGCAGCCTCAGACAGTACCCCACAGATACGCAGTATTTT.

The chain employs TRBV30 and TRBJ1-6; D ambiguous. V was pared by 4 bases and J by 5 bases, with 21 bases between. This CDR3 has 17 amino acids. Germline CDR1 GTSNPN, CDR2 SVGIG (reference sequence). The CDR3 sequence is CAWTQDRTVKNNSPLHF. CDR3 in DNA: TGTGCCTGGACCCAAGATCGGACTGTGAAGAATAATTCACCCCTCCACTTT.

V gene TRBV27 combines with J gene TRBJ2-1, with TRBD1 matching over 10 bases. This CDR3 contains 14 residues. From germline, CDR1 is MNHEY and CDR2 SMNVEV (reference sequence). V lost 6 bases to trimming and J lost 10 bases; unmatched junction nucleotides: 9. The CDR3 sequence: CASSQWDRGWEQFF. CDR3 in DNA: TGTGCCAGCAGCCAATGGGACAGGGGATGGGAGCAGTTCTTC.

V is TRBV7-3 and J is TRBJ1-3, with 11 bases identical to TRBD1. CDR1 and CDR2 (germline): SGHTA, FQGTGA. The length of the CDR3 is 14 residues. With 6 bases clipped from V and 8 bases from J, the junction kept 6 bases outside the gene matches. CDR3: CASSRTGGEDTIYF. The CDR3 DNA follows: TGTGCCAGCAGTCGGACAGGGGGCGAGGACACCATATATTTT.

This clone was counted between two and nine times. This chain joins TRBV7-9 and TRBJ2-3; 7 bases line up with TRBD1. Germline-derived CDR1 and CDR2 are SEHNR and FQNEAQ (reference sequence). V dropped 4 bases and J dropped 6; count of bases not matched to a gene: 7. The CDR3 sequence is 14 residues long. The CDR3 loop reads CASSWGQQLDTQYF. The CDR3 DNA reads as TGTGCCAGCAGCTGGGGACAGCAGCTTGATACGCAGTATTTT.